This T cell receptor beta chain originates from a study of blood T cell repertoires in COVID-19. About the study: Donors in the United States, Italy and Spain gave samples during acute or convalescent COVID-19. T cells, B-cell-depleted T cells, or PBMCs supplied cDNA or gDNA.

Per the authors' pipeline: Researchers report that nucleated cell counts were estimated from reference gene primer amplification. Some clones are missing from TCRdb's copy, which holds only in-frame ones; the method was immunoSEQ multiplex PCR. The DNA gave D and trimming, while V, J and clone size come from that table. The table has 150,000 to 200,000 clones, under 85% seen once. Trimming left V 2 bases short and J 6 bases short, with 19 bases between. Germline CDR1 GTSNPN, CDR2 SVGIG (reference sequence). CDR3 size: 15 residues. The chain employs TRBV30 and TRBJ1-2; D perhaps matches TRBD1 (5 bases). Sequenced material: peripheral blood. The clonotype originates from a human donor in a cohort sampled during active COVID-19. The CDR3 spells CAWSIGGGYVDGYTF. The CDR3 coding sequence is TGTGCCTGGAGTATTGGGGGAGGTTATGTGGATGGCTACACCTTC.